One and the same sample provided the 20 T cell receptor beta chains below, sequenced in a study of cytomegalovirus exposure and HLA in healthy donors. The PCR made use of 60 Vbeta and 13 Jbeta primers. Repertoires were generated with immunoSEQ multiplex PCR, while TCRdb's copy carries only in-frame clones and drops some. Of approximately 150,000 clones listed, 71% are singletons. What was sequenced was PBMCs. All receptors derive from a woman aged 25-40 years in good health and CMV-seronegative.

In its sample, this clone was seen a few times. The chain is built from TRBV18 and TRBJ1-1; 8 bases line up with TRBD1. Germline-derived CDR1 and CDR2 are KGHSH and LQKENI. This CDR3 is built from 14 residues. The ends lost 0 bases at V and 7 bases at J; junction bases unmatched: 4. The DNA for the CDR3 is TGTGCCAGCTCACCACCGACAGGGGTTTTTGAAGCTTTCTTT. Translated, it gives CASSPPTGVFEAFF.

The rearrangement joins TRBV7-9 to TRBJ1-2; 9 nucleotides line up with TRBD1. The CDR3 has 14 residues. The germline gives CDR1 SEHNR, CDR2 FQNEAQ (reference sequence). V trimming: 1 base; J trimming: 6 bases; junction bases outside the gene matches: 3. CDR3 nucleotide sequence: TGTGCCAGCAGCTTAGTGACAGGGGGAAATGGCTACACCTTC. This translates into CASSLVTGGNGYTF.

The chain is built from TRBV6-5 and TRBJ1-1; 7 positions match TRBD1. Trimming took 0 bases from V and 4 from J; bases not matched to a gene: 5. Looked up from germline, CDR1 is MNHEY and CDR2 is SVGAGI. The CDR3 has 15 residues. The CDR3 is CASSYSKGGGTEAFF. The CDR3 DNA reads TGTGCCAGCAGTTACTCGAAAGGGGGCGGCACTGAAGCTTTCTTT.

The chain employs TRBV28 and TRBJ1-2; TRBD1 is a possible D gene (6 bases). There are 14 residues in the CDR3. Germline-derived CDR1 and CDR2 are MDHEN and SYDVKM. Trimming took 6 bases from V and 4 from J, leaving 15 bases between them. CDR3 sequence reads: CASRSGDRAYGYTF. The CDR3 DNA reads TGTGCCAGCAGATCAGGGGATCGGGCCTATGGCTACACCTTC.

Regarding this clone: This sample also contains other DNA sequences that code for the same CDR3. J is TRBJ2-7 and V is TRBV28; the D is unclear. The CDR3 is 12 amino acids. CDR1 MDHEN and CDR2 SYDVKM come from the germline V gene. V was pared by 1 base and J by 4 bases, with 5 bases between. CDR3 sequence: CASSLLAYEQYF. For the CDR3, the DNA is TGTGCCAGCAGTTTATTGGCTTACGAGCAGTACTTC.

The rearrangement joins TRBV28 to TRBJ1-5; tentative D call: TRBD1 (6 bases). The length of the CDR3 is 15 residues. The germline V and J ends were trimmed by 7 bases and 2 bases, with 15 bases remaining between them. From germline, CDR1 is MDHEN and CDR2 SYDVKM. For the CDR3, the DNA is TGTGCCAGCATGGCGGGGGCTGCAGGCAATCAGCCCCAGCATTTT. This codes for CASMAGAAGNQPQHF. Looking up the rest from reference TRBV28 and TRBJ1-5 gives the full variable domain: DVKVTQSSRYLVKRTGEKVFLECVQDMDHENMFWYRQDPGLGLRLIYFSYDVKMKEKGDIPEGYSVSREKKERFSLILESASTNQTSMYLCASMAGAAGNQPQHFGDGTRLSIL.

This chain connects TRBV6-1 to TRBJ2-7; 11 bases match TRBD1. The CDR3 extends over 15 amino acids. V was clipped by 10 bases and J by 2 bases; unmatched bases: 10. Germline V gene sequence: CDR1 MNHNS, CDR2 SASEGT. CDR3: CAIGQGASGAYEQYF. DNA of the CDR3: TGTGCCATCGGACAGGGGGCTAGCGGAGCCTACGAGCAGTACTTC.

The chain joins TRBV5-1 to TRBJ2-7; 8 bases line up with TRBD1. This CDR3 comprises 14 residues. With V trimmed by 3 bases and J by 5 bases, 7 bases remained unmatched. The germline CDR1 and CDR2 sequences are SGHRS and YFSETQ. The CDR3 loop reads CASSSDRVFNEQYF. DNA of the CDR3: TGCGCCAGCAGCTCGGACAGGGTATTCAACGAGCAGTACTTC.

The rearrangement links TRBV19 to TRBJ1-5; D is uncertain. Trimming shortened V by 6 bases and J by 3 bases, and 12 bases separated the two germline ends. CDR1 is LNHDA, CDR2 SQIVND, per germline (reference sequence). The CDR3 runs 14 residues. The CDR3 loop reads CASSGDTYNQPQHF. The CDR3 region has the DNA TGTGCCAGTAGCGGTGACACCTACAATCAGCCCCAGCATTTT.

The rearrangement joins TRBV15 to TRBJ2-5, with TRBD2 identical over 10 bases. Germline V lookup: CDR1 LNHNV, CDR2 YYDKDF (reference sequence). The length of the CDR3 is 16 residues. V lost 5 bases, J lost 5 bases, and 11 bases stayed unmatched. For the CDR3, the DNA is TGTGCCACCAGCGGCGCTCCAGCGGGAGGGGTGGAGACCCAGTACTTC. Protein product: CATSGAPAGGVETQYF.

This chain joins TRBV19 and TRBJ2-7; 8 positions agree with TRBD1. V trimming: 9 bases; J trimming: 2 bases; junction bases outside the gene matches: 6. The germline V gene has CDR1 LNHDA and CDR2 SQIVND (reference sequence). There are 13 residues in the CDR3. The CDR3 nucleotides are TGTGCCAGCGGCAAGGGACAGGCCTACGAGCAGTACTTC. Amino acids: CASGKGQAYEQYF.

The chain is built from TRBV9 and TRBJ2-1; D is unresolved. V was cut by 0 bases and J by 3 bases, with 4 bases left in between. Germline loops: CDR1 SGDLS, CDR2 YYNGEE. This CDR3 is 13 amino acids long. The chain's CDR3 is CASSVELYNEQFF. In nucleotides, the CDR3 is TGTGCCAGCAGCGTAGAACTCTACAATGAGCAGTTCTTC.

V usage is TRBV2 and J usage is TRBJ2-1; 7 bases agree with TRBD1. The germline gives CDR1 SNHLY, CDR2 FYNNEI. The CDR3 runs 14 residues. V dropped 7 bases and J dropped 4; count of bases not matched to a gene: 7. In DNA, the CDR3 is TGTGCCAGCACCTTCGACAGGGTGTACAATGAGCAGTTCTTC. This encodes CASTFDRVYNEQFF.

The V and J genes are TRBV19 and TRBJ2-2; TRBD2 matches 11 bases. The CDR3 sequence is 16 residues long. Per the germline V gene, CDR1 is LNHDA and CDR2 is SQIVND (reference sequence). The V segment lost 3 bases and the J segment 7 bases; nucleotides outside the gene matches: 7. The CDR3 here is CASSIGSGRAHGELFF. In DNA form, the CDR3 reads TGTGCCAGTAGTATCGGTAGCGGGAGGGCCCACGGGGAGCTGTTTTTT.

The CDR3 region is CASSPHLQQETQYF. The CDR3 region has the DNA TGTGCCAGCAGTCCTCACCTGCAGCAAGAGACCCAGTACTTC. The rearrangement joins TRBV28 to TRBJ2-5; no firm D call. V lost 5 bases, J lost 2 bases, and 12 bases lay in between. CDR3 length equals 14 residues. The germline CDR1 and CDR2 sequences are MDHEN and SYDVKM.

This rearrangement joins TRBV7-9 to TRBJ2-5; 7 bases align to TRBD2. Germline V gene data show CDR1 as SEHNR and CDR2 as FQNEAQ (reference sequence). There are 11 residues in the CDR3. CDR3 residues: CSIDGGETQYF. The CDR3, as DNA: TGTTCCATAGACGGGGGGGAGACCCAGTACTTC.

The J gene is TRBJ1-2, the V gene TRBV28, with 10 bases identical to TRBD1. V was clipped by 3 bases and J by 4 bases; unmatched bases: 5. The CDR3 consists of 15 residues. The germline V gene encodes CDR1 MDHEN and CDR2 SYDVKM. Here the CDR3 reads CASSFVGQGIYGYTF. The CDR3, as DNA: TGTGCCAGCAGTTTTGTGGGACAGGGGATCTATGGCTACACCTTC.

The rearrangement uses TRBV5-1 and TRBJ1-6, with D perhaps matching TRBD1 (6 bases). V was clipped by 0 bases and J by 10 bases, with 17 bases between them. Germline V CDR1 and CDR2: SGHRS, YFSETQ. The CDR3 runs 16 residues. The CDR3: CASSLDLISGVSPLHF. The CDR3 DNA is TGCGCCAGCAGCTTGGATCTGATTTCAGGGGTCTCACCCCTCCACTTT.

The V gene is TRBV19, the J gene TRBJ1-1, with 8 positions matching TRBD1. V was pared by 6 bases and J by 0 bases, with 9 bases of the junction left unmatched. The CDR3 runs to 16 residues. Germline V gene data show CDR1 as LNHDA and CDR2 as SQIVND (reference sequence). The CDR3 coding sequence is TGTGCCAGTAGAGACTACAGGGGGACCATGAACACTGAAGCTTTCTTT. It yields the protein CASRDYRGTMNTEAFF.

The rearrangement uses TRBV2 and TRBJ2-5; D is unclear. Germline assignment: CDR1 SNHLY and CDR2 FYNNEI. The CDR3 loop spans 11 amino acids. V lost 5 bases to trimming and J lost 2 bases, with 3 bases between them. CDR3 loop: CASSQQETQYF. The DNA for the CDR3 is TGTGCCAGCAGTCAGCAAGAGACCCAGTACTTC.